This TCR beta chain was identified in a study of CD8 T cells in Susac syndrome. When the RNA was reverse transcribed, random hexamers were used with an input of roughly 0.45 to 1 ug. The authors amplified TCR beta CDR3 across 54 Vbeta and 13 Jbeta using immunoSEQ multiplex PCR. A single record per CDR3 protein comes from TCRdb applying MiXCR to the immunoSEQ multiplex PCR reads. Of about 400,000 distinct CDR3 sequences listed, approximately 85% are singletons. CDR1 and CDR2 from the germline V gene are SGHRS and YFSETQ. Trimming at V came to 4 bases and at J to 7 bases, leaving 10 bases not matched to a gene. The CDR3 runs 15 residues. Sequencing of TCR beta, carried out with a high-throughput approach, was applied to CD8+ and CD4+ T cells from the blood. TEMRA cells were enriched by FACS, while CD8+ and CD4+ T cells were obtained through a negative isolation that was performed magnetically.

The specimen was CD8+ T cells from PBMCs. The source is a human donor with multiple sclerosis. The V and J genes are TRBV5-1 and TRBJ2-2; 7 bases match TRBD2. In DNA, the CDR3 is TGCGCCAGCAGCCCTGGACTAGTCCCTGTCGGGGAGCTGTTTTTT. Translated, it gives CASSPGLVPVGELFF.